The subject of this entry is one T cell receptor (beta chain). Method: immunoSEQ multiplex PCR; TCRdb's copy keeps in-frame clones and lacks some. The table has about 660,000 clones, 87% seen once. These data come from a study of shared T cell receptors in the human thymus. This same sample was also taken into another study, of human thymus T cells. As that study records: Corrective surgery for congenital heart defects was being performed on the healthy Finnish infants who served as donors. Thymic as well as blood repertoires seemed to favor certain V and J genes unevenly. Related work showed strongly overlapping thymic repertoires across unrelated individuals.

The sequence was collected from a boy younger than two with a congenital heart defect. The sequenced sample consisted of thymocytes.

In DNA form, the CDR3 reads TGTGCCAGCAGTTCGGACAGGGTTTCACCCCTCCACTTT. Protein sequence: CASSSDRVSPLHF. The V call is TRBV27, the J call TRBJ1-6, with 8 nucleotides matching TRBD1. Germline-derived CDR1 and CDR2 are MNHEY and SMNVEV (reference sequence). Unmatched junction bases numbered 2, after V lost 4 bases and J lost 9 bases. CDR3 length: 13 amino acids.